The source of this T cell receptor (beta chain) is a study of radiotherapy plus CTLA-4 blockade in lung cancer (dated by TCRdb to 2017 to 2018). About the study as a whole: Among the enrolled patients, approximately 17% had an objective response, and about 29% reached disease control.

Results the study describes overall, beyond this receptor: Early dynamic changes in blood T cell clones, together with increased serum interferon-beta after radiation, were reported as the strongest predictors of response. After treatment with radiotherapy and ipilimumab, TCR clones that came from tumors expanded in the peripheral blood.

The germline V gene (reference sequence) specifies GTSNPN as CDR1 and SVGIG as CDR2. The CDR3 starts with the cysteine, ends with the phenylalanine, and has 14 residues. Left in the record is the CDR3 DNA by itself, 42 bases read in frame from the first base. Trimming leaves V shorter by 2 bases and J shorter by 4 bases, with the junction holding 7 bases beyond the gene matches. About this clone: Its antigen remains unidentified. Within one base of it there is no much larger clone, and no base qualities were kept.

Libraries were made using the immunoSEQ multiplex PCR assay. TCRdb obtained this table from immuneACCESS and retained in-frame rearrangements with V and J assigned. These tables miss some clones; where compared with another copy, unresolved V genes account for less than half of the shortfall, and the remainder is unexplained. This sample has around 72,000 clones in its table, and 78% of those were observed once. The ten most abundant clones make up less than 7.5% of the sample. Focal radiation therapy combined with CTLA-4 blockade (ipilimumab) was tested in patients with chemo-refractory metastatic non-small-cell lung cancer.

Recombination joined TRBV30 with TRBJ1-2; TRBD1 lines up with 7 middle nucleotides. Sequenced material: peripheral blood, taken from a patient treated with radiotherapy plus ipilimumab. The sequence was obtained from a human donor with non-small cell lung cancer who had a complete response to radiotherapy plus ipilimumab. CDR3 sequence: CAWSTGVPGYGYTF. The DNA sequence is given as TGTGCCTGGAGTACAGGGGTTCCCGGCTATGGCTACACCTTC.